Each of the 18 T cell receptor beta chains below was sequenced from the same sample in a study of cytomegalovirus exposure and HLA in healthy donors. PCR involved 60 Vbeta and 13 Jbeta primers. Profiling relied on immunoSEQ multiplex PCR, and the TCRdb table lists in-frame clones only, not all of them. The sample lists 87,000 or so clones; around 8% were seen once. Sequenced sample: PBMCs. The receptors derive from a man aged 45-60 years in good health and CMV-seronegative.

V gene TRBV10-1 combines with J gene TRBJ2-7, with unresolved D. Germline CDR1 is WNHNN and CDR2 is SYGVQD (reference sequence). Trimming cost V 3 bases and J 4 bases, with 4 bases left between them. CDR3 length: 11 residues. CDR3 sequence (DNA): TGCGCCAGCAGTGACCAATACGAGCAGTACTTC. This gives the protein CASSDQYEQYF.

V and J are TRBV6-5 and TRBJ1-2; possibly TRBD1 for D (6 bases). V lost 6 bases to trimming and J lost 5 bases, with 13 bases between them. Germline lookup yields CDR1 MNHEY and CDR2 SVGAGI. This CDR3 has 13 residues. Written as DNA, the CDR3 is TGTGCCAGCAGAAACCCCGGGACATATGGCTACACCTTC. Residues: CASRNPGTYGYTF.

This chain connects TRBV6-1 to TRBJ2-5; D is possibly TRBD1 (5 bases). Germline V gives CDR1 MNHNS, CDR2 SASEGT. CDR3 length: 11 amino acids. V was shortened by 7 bases and J by 3 bases, with 6 bases between the two germline ends. CDR3 protein: CASTREETQYF. CDR3 in DNA: TGTGCCAGCACCAGGGAAGAGACCCAGTACTTC.

The rearrangement uses TRBV5-1 and TRBJ2-5; D is perhaps TRBD1 (5 bases). The V end was cut by 0 bases, the J end by 2 bases, with 8 bases between. The length of the CDR3 is 14 residues. Germline CDR1 reads SGHRS; CDR2 reads YFSETQ. In DNA, the CDR3 is TGCGCCAGCAGCTTGGGGGCAGGGCAAGAGACCCAGTACTTC. Amino acid sequence: CASSLGAGQETQYF.

V usage is TRBV9 and J usage is TRBJ1-1, with 7 positions matching TRBD1. The V gene's germline CDR1 is SGDLS and CDR2 YYNGEE. The V segment lost 3 bases and the J segment 5 bases; nucleotides outside the gene matches: 7. The CDR3 loop spans 14 amino acids. For the CDR3, the DNA is TGTGCCAGCAGCGGGAGACAGGGTGGTACTGAAGCTTTCTTT. This sequence encodes CASSGRQGGTEAFF.

The chain combines TRBV2 with TRBJ2-7; tentatively, D is TRBD1 (5 bases). Germline CDR1 SNHLY, CDR2 FYNNEI. The germline V and J ends were trimmed by 0 bases and 12 bases, with 12 bases remaining between them. The CDR3 extends over 12 amino acids. The CDR3: CASSEAGARGYF. As DNA, the CDR3 is TGTGCCAGCAGTGAAGCAGGGGCCAGAGGGTACTTC. Variable domain in full (rest from reference TRBV2 and TRBJ2-7): EPEVTQTPSHQVTQMGQEVILRCVPISNHLYFYWYRQILGQKVEFLVSFYNNEISEKSEIFDDQFSVERPDGSNFTLKIRSTKLEDSAMYFCASSEAGARGYFGPGTRLTVT.

The genes are TRBV30 and TRBJ1-5, with a possible D match to TRBD1 (6 bases). The germline V gene has CDR1 GTSNPN and CDR2 SVGIG (reference sequence). Trimming removed 1 base from V and 6 bases from J, with 10 bases in between. CDR3 length: 13 residues. In nucleotides, the CDR3 is TGTGCCTGGAGTGACAGGGACGCTCAGCCCCAGCATTTT. Amino acid sequence: CAWSDRDAQPQHF.

The gene calls are TRBV6-5 and TRBJ2-2; the D gene is possibly TRBD1 (6 bases). V lost 7 bases, J lost 4 bases, and 16 bases lay in between. Per the germline V gene, CDR1 is MNHEY and CDR2 is SVGAGI. The CDR3 is 15 amino acids. The CDR3 protein is CASTATGSSTGELFF. CDR3 DNA: TGTGCCAGCACCGCTACAGGGTCGAGCACCGGGGAGCTGTTTTTT.

The chain is built from TRBV28 and TRBJ2-7; maybe TRBD2 (6 bases). Trimming removed 5 bases from V and 0 bases from J, with 20 bases in between. The CDR3 has 17 amino acids. Germline-derived CDR1 and CDR2 are MDHEN and SYDVKM. The CDR3 bases are TGTGCCAGCAGTCCATTCGCGGGGAAGACTAACTCCTACGAGCAGTACTTC. Translation gives CASSPFAGKTNSYEQYF. The full variable domain, with the rest looked up from reference TRBV28 and TRBJ2-7, is DVKVTQSSRYLVKRTGEKVFLECVQDMDHENMFWYRQDPGLGLRLIYFSYDVKMKEKGDIPEGYSVSREKKERFSLILESASTNQTSMYLCASSPFAGKTNSYEQYFGPGTRLTVT.

This clone was counted a few times. V gene TRBV6-1 combines with J gene TRBJ1-2; D remains ambiguous. The CDR3 has 13 amino acids. Germline V gene data show CDR1 as MNHNS and CDR2 as SASEGT. Trimming removed 6 bases at V and 6 bases at J, with 14 bases between. The CDR3 coding sequence is TGTGCCAGCAGCCAGTATTCTGCCCATGGCTACACCTTC. This translates into CASSQYSAHGYTF.

The V call is TRBV25-1, the J call TRBJ1-5; tentatively, D is TRBD1 (5 bases). This CDR3 region has 16 residues. Germline assignment: CDR1 MGHDK and CDR2 SYGVNS. Trimming pared 0 bases from V and 4 bases from J, leaving 13 bases between. CDR3 DNA sequence: TGTGCCAGCAGTGAATATAGGGCAGGGTCTAATCAGCCCCAGCATTTT. It codes for CASSEYRAGSNQPQHF.

This clone was counted a few times. This chain links TRBV11-2 with TRBJ2-5; a possible D gene is TRBD1 (5 bases). TRBJ2-7 matches the DNA end more closely, so the J call is doubtful. CDR1 and CDR2 (germline): SGHAT, FQNNGV. CDR3 length: 15 residues. The DNA of the CDR3 is TGTGCCAGCAGCTTAGATCGGCAGGGTCCATACGAGCAGTACTTC. The encoded protein is CASSLDRQGPYEQYF.

This clone was detected a few times. The rearrangement uses TRBV28 and TRBJ1-5; possibly TRBD1 for D (5 bases). The V gene lost 5 bases and the J gene lost 1 base, with 15 bases spanning the gap. The CDR3 length is 16 residues. Germline assignment: CDR1 MDHEN and CDR2 SYDVKM. The CDR3, as DNA: TGTGCCAGCAGTCCCCCAGGGTATGAAAGCAATCAGCCCCAGCATTTT. This translates into CASSPPGYESNQPQHF.

In this sample, this clone turned up a few times. CDR3 coding DNA: TGCAGCGCTCTACCCACAGGGGGAGTCTCGGGCACTGAAGCTTTCTTT. It is translated as CSALPTGGVSGTEAFF. This sequence joins TRBV29-1 and TRBJ1-1, with 8 positions matching TRBD1. V was pared by 7 bases and J by 4 bases, with 17 bases of the junction left unmatched. The germline gives CDR1 SQVTM, CDR2 ANQGSEA. This CDR3 spans 16 amino acids. Combining the CDR3 with reference TRBV29-1 and TRBJ1-1 gives the whole variable domain SAVISQKPSRDICQRGTSLTIQCQVDSQVTMMFWYRQQPGQSLTLIATANQGSEATYESGFVIDKFPISRPNLTFSTLTVSNMSPEDSSIYLCSALPTGGVSGTEAFFGQGTRLTVV.

This clone was seen only a few times. J is TRBJ2-7 and V is TRBV6-5; D might be TRBD1 (7 bases). The germline V gene encodes CDR1 MNHEY and CDR2 SVGAGI. The CDR3 covers 13 residues. V was pared by 6 bases and J by 7 bases, with 16 bases between. This CDR3 reads CASRFTGAGEQYF. Here the CDR3 DNA reads TGTGCCAGCAGGTTCACAGGGGCGGGAGAGCAGTACTTC.

This clone was seen a handful of times. The chain has TRBV7-8 and TRBJ2-1; no firm D call. V lost 5 bases to trimming and J lost 9 bases, with 20 bases between them. CDR1 is SGHVS and CDR2 is FQNEAQ in the germline V gene. There are 15 residues in the CDR3. This CDR3 reads CASSQTLSFNGEQFF. CDR3 bases: TGTGCCAGCAGCCAAACTTTGAGTTTCAACGGTGAGCAGTTCTTC.

The CDR3 loop is CASSPDLDTQYF. Here the CDR3 DNA reads TGTGCCAGCAGCCCGGACTTGGATACGCAGTATTTT. The V gene is TRBV9, the J gene TRBJ2-3; tentatively, D is TRBD2 (5 bases). The CDR3 runs 12 residues. Trimming left V 4 bases short and J 6 bases short, with 9 bases between. Germline V CDR1 and CDR2: SGDLS, YYNGEE.

A few counts support this clone. This rearrangement joins TRBV5-1 to TRBJ2-1; TRBD2 aligns across 9 bases. The CDR3 covers 14 residues. The V and J ends lost 0 bases and 10 bases, in that order; junction bases with no gene match: 5. Per germline, CDR1 SGHRS and CDR2 YFSETQ. The CDR3 region has the DNA TGCGCCAGCAGCTTGGCGACTAGCGGAGTGGAGCAGTTCTTC. As protein: CASSLATSGVEQFF.